This record concerns one TCR beta chain sequence. The germline V and J ends were trimmed by 2 bases and 4 bases, with 4 bases remaining between them. The CDR3 sequence is 12 residues long. Per germline, CDR1 SGHNT and CDR2 YYREEE (reference sequence). This entry comes from a study of T cell responses to AZD1222 COVID-19 vaccine. The protocol was immunoSEQ multiplex PCR, while the TCRdb copy is restricted to in-frame clones and leaves out a portion. In the table there are 180,000 or so clones, more than 70% of which are singletons. Sample: peripheral blood, taken 28 days after the second AZD1222 dose. The sequence was obtained from an adult who received the AZD1222 COVID-19 vaccine. The rearrangement joins TRBV5-4 to TRBJ1-3, with no clear D. The CDR3 sequence is CASSLDGNTIYF. CDR3 in DNA: TGTGCCAGCAGCTTAGACGGAAACACCATATATTTT.